Below, 15 T cell receptor beta chains from the same sample are listed, as sequenced in a study of T cell repertoires in MIS-A myocarditis (dated by TCRdb to between 2021 and 2024). The method was the immunoSEQ multiplex PCR assay. The table was pulled from immuneACCESS by TCRdb, which kept in-frame rearrangements only. Such tables lose some clones; where checked, under half of the loss comes from unresolved V genes, and the rest has no known cause. The table for this sample lists roughly 15,000 clones; about 67% of them were counted only once. Together, the top ten hold roughly 61% of the sample. The sample consisted of left ventricle heart tissue obtained at autopsy. The intended sense of this specimen's cell subset or site label: cardiac tissue sample (left or right ventricle, interventricular septum, or pericardium). These receptors all stem from a man aged 18 to 30 with fulminant myocarditis from multisystem inflammatory syndrome in adults (MIS-A) after COVID-19.

The gene calls are TRBV5-6 and TRBJ2-5, with a tentative D call TRBD1 (7 bases). The germline V gene has CDR1 SGHDT and CDR2 YYEEEE. The CDR3 contains 15 residues. V lost 2 bases and J lost 4, with 15 bases in between. CDR3 region: CASSLLRQGGETQYF. For the CDR3, the DNA is TGTGCCAGCAGCTTATTGCGGCAGGGGGGAGAGACCCAGTACTTC.

The chain carries TRBV7-8 and TRBJ1-5; D is ambiguous. The germline V gene has CDR1 SGHVS and CDR2 FQNEAQ. V gave up 4 bases and J gave up 7 bases, with 11 bases separating them. This CDR3 comprises 13 residues. CDR3 protein: CASSSEWGQPQHF. The CDR3 DNA is TGTGCCAGCAGCTCCGAGTGGGGACAGCCCCAGCATTTT.

The CDR3 DNA follows: TGTGCCAGCAGCCTAGGGTCAGGGCGGGAGACCCAGTACTTC. Protein sequence: CASSLGSGRETQYF. The chain links TRBV7-9 to TRBJ2-5; the D gene is possibly TRBD1 (5 bases). The CDR3 has 14 amino acids. Trimming took 5 bases from V and 5 from J, leaving 15 bases between them. The germline V gene encodes CDR1 SEHNR and CDR2 FQNEAQ (reference sequence).

This clone has a single count. This chain uses TRBV28 with TRBJ2-2; D not certain. Germline V gene data show CDR1 as MDHEN and CDR2 as SYDVKM. This CDR3 comprises 11 residues. Trimming left V 10 bases short and J 5 bases short, with 8 bases between. This CDR3 reads CATSGTGELFF. CDR3 nucleotides: TGTGCCACAAGTGGGACCGGGGAGCTGTTTTTT.

The CDR3 reads CASSYGRRQGGTGELFF. The CDR3 DNA reads TGTGCCAGCAGCTATGGCCGTCGGCAGGGGGGCACCGGGGAGCTGTTTTTT. The chain combines TRBV7-9 with TRBJ2-2, with D possibly being TRBD1 (7 bases). Germline CDR1 is SEHNR and CDR2 is FQNEAQ (reference sequence). CDR3 length equals 17 residues. Trimming took 4 bases from V and 4 from J, leaving 19 bases between them.

The chain has TRBV11-2 and TRBJ2-5; 10 nucleotides line up with TRBD2. The CDR3 is 14 amino acids. With V trimmed by 6 bases and J by 2 bases, 3 bases remained unmatched. Germline-derived CDR1 and CDR2 are SGHAT and FQNNGV. The CDR3 is CASRRSGGQETQYF. The CDR3 DNA reads as TGTGCCAGCAGACGTAGCGGGGGGCAAGAGACCCAGTACTTC.

The CDR3 protein is CASSLSRNTYSYEQYF. The CDR3 coding sequence is TGTGCCAGCAGCTTATCGAGGAATACTTACTCCTACGAGCAGTACTTC. The chain carries TRBV7-6 and TRBJ2-7, with D unresolved. The CDR3 sequence is 16 residues long. Germline V lookup: CDR1 SGHVS, CDR2 FNYEAQ. V dropped 2 bases and J dropped 0 bases, with 14 bases sitting between them. Drawing the rest from reference TRBV7-6 and TRBJ2-7, the complete variable domain is GAGVSQSPRYKVTKRGQDVALRCDPISGHVSLYWYRQALGQGPEFLTYFNYEAQQDKSGLPNDRFSAERPEGSISTLTIQRTEQRDSAMYRCASSLSRNTYSYEQYFGPGTRLTVT.

This chain uses TRBV7-8 with TRBJ2-3, with D maybe TRBD2 (5 bases). The germline V and J ends were trimmed by 3 bases and 2 bases, with 24 bases remaining between them. CDR1 is SGHVS, CDR2 FQNEAQ, per germline. This CDR3 is 19 amino acids long. CDR3: CASSLRWTADNYNTDTQYF. CDR3 nucleotide sequence: TGTGCCAGCAGCTTGAGGTGGACTGCGGATAACTATAACACAGATACGCAGTATTTT.

This clone was observed a handful of times. The chain combines TRBV7-2 with TRBJ2-7; D is ambiguous. Germline lookup yields CDR1 SGHTA and CDR2 FQGNSA. The CDR3 consists of 12 residues. Trimming took 2 bases from V and 4 from J, leaving 6 bases between them. The CDR3 DNA follows: TGTGCCAGCAGCTTACGGCCGTACGAGCAGTACTTC. This gives the protein CASSLRPYEQYF.

The rearrangement joins TRBV19 to TRBJ1-6; D ambiguous. From germline, CDR1 is LNHDA and CDR2 SQIVND (reference sequence). V was shortened by 5 bases and J by 4 bases, with 12 bases between the two germline ends. The CDR3 covers 15 residues. The CDR3 nucleotides read TGTGCCAGTAGTGTCCTAACAGATTATAATTCACCCCTCCACTTT. Its protein product is CASSVLTDYNSPLHF.

The gene calls are TRBV2 and TRBJ2-7; 8 nucleotides match TRBD1. CDR3 length: 14 amino acids. The germline V gene has CDR1 SNHLY and CDR2 FYNNEI. Trimming cost V 8 bases and J 3 bases; bases outside gene matches: 9. The CDR3 DNA reads as TGTGCCAGCGGGCCCGGGACAGGCAACTACGAGCAGTACTTC. Protein: CASGPGTGNYEQYF.

CDR3 sequence: CASSDWTDYGYTF. The CDR3 nucleotides read TGTGCCAGCAGCGATTGGACGGACTATGGCTACACCTTC. The chain recombines TRBV3-1 (or the pseudogene TRBV3-2) with TRBJ1-2; D gene uncertain. Germline loops: CDR1 LGHDT, CDR2 YNNKEL (reference sequence). V shed 5 bases and J shed 3 bases, with 10 bases lying between them. The CDR3 spans 13 residues.

This chain links TRBV29-1 with TRBJ1-2; D gene unclear. The CDR3 runs to 17 residues. Trimming removed 3 bases from V and 0 bases from J, with 20 bases in between. Germline CDR1 reads SQVTM; CDR2 reads ANQGSEA. CDR3 nucleotide sequence: TGCAGCGTTGATACCCCAGCTAGGCCAGTTGCTAACTATGGCTACACCTTC. Amino acid sequence: CSVDTPARPVANYGYTF.

This clone has more than one count but fewer than ten. The chain is built from TRBV10-2 and TRBJ1-2; no firm D call. The V end lost 5 bases, the J end lost 0 bases, and 13 bases lay between the germline ends. CDR3 length: 15 amino acids. Germline V gene sequence: CDR1 WSHSY, CDR2 SAAADI. CDR3 amino acids: CASSPDRSTNYGYTF. The CDR3 DNA reads as TGCGCCAGCAGTCCCGACCGATCCACTAACTATGGCTACACCTTC.

The chain is built from TRBV2 and TRBJ1-2; weak D call: TRBD1 (5 bases). CDR3 size: 13 residues. V lost 7 bases and J lost 8, with 17 bases in between. Germline CDR1 is SNHLY and CDR2 is FYNNEI. Written as DNA, the CDR3 is TGTGCCAGCAACCTCAGGGATTCGGGGGGCTACACCTTC. Translated: CASNLRDSGGYTF.